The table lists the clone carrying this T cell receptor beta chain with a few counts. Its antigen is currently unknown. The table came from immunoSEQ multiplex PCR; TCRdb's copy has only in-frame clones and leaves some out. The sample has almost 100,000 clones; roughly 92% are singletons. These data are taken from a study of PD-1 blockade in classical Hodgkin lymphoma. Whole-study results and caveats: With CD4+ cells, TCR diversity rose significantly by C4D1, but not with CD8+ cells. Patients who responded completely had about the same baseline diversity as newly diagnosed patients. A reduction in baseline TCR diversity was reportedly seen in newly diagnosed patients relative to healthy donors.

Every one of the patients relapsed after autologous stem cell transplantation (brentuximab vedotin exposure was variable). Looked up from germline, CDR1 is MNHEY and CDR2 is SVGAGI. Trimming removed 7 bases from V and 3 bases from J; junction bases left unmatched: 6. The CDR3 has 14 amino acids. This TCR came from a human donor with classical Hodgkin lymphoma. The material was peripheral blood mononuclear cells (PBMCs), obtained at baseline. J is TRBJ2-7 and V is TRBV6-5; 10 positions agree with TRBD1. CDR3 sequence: CASNPRDRGYEQYF. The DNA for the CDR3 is TGTGCCAGCAACCCCCGGGACAGGGGCTACGAGCAGTACTTC.